This T cell receptor (beta chain) came from a study of T cell changes during pregnancy in multiple sclerosis. The J segment lost 6 bases and the V segment lost 1 base, leaving 8 bases of the junction unmatched. Germline V lookup: CDR1 SNHLY, CDR2 FYNNEI. The length of the CDR3 is 15 residues. Assay used: immunoSEQ multiplex PCR; TCRdb lists only in-frame clones, some missing. The sample lists 43,000 or so clones, 70% to 90% occurring once. The sequenced sample was peripheral blood, obtained in the first trimester of pregnancy. The chain couples TRBV2 to TRBJ1-2; 7 positions agree with TRBD1. This receptor was obtained from a female donor with multiple sclerosis, enrolled in a pregnancy study. For the CDR3, the DNA is TGTGCCAGCAGTGAAGAACAGGGGACGAGGGATGGCTACACCTTC. Its translation is CASSEEQGTRDGYTF.